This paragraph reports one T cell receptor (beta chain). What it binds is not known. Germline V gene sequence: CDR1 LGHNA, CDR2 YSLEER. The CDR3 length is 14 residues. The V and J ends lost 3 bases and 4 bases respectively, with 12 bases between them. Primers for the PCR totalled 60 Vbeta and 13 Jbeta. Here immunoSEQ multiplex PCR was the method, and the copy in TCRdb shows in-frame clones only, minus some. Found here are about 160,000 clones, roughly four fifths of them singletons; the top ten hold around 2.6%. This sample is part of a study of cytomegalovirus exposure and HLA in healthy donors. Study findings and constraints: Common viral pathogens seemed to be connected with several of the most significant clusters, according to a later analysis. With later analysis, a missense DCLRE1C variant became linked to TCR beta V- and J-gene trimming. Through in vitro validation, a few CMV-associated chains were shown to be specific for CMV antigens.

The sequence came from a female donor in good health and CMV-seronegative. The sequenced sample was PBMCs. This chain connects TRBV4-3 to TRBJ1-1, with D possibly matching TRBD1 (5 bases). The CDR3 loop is CASSHNQGSTEAFF. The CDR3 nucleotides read TGCGCCAGCAGCCATAACCAGGGATCCACTGAAGCTTTCTTT.